This T cell receptor beta chain was recorded in a study of shared clonotypes between healthy human individuals. Deep was the level used in running the assay. Original processing notes: Junction-only immunoSEQ sequences carried no quality scores, so filtering differed. This table comes from immunoSEQ multiplex PCR, and its TCRdb copy is limited to in-frame clones, with some not included. From that table come the V and J calls and clone size; the DNA was used to work out D and trimming. The sample shows 2 million to 3 million clones, 93% of them seen only once. Deletions cut 0 bases from V and 6 bases from J, with 12 bases between. The CDR3 has 16 amino acids. Looked up from germline, CDR1 is PRHDT and CDR2 is FYEKMQ (reference sequence).

The sample comprised naive CD4+ T cells from PBMCs. Subset here: CD45RA+ positively selected. The clonotype was recovered from a man aged 18 to 29 in good health. Some clones in this sample may be carry-over from other donors' samples. This rearrangement joins TRBV13 to TRBJ1-6; D unclear. CDR3 DNA sequence: TGTGCCAGCAGCTTAGGAGCTAGACGGTCTAATTCACCCCTCCACTTT. Protein sequence: CASSLGARRSNSPLHF.